This entry is about one TCR beta chain. Its ends do not fully match the called genes, so a read error is possible. TCRdb's copy holds only in-frame clones and misses some; the assay was immunoSEQ multiplex PCR. The sample consists of 150,000 to 200,000 clones, approximately 88% of them appearing once. The length of the CDR3 is 14 residues. CDR1 and CDR2 from the germline V gene are SSHAT and FNYEAQ (reference sequence). This entry is derived from a study of T cell responses to AZD1222 COVID-19 vaccine. The input for sequencing was peripheral blood, taken on day 0 of AZD1222 vaccination. The sequence was collected from an adult in good health. The chain carries TRBV7-7 and TRBJ2-5, with TRBD1 matching 8 bases. DNA of the CDR3: TGTGCTAGCAGCTCCTCAGGGGGCGGGGAGACCCAGTACTTC. This encodes CASSSSGGGETQYF.